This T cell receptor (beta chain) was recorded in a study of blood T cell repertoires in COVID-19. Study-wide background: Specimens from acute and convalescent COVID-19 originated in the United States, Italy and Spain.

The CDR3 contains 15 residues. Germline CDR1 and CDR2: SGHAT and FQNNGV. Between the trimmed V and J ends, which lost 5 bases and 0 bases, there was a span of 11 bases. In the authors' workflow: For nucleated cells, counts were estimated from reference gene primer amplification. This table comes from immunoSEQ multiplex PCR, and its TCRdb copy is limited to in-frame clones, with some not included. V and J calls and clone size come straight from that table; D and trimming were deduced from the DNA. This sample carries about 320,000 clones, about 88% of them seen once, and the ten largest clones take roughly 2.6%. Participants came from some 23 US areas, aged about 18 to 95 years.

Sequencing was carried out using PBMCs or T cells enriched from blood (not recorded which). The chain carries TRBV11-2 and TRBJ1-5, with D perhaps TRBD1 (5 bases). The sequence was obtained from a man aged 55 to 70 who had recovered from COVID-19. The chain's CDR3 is CASSPPGLSNQPQHF. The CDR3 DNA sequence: TGTGCCAGCAGCCCCCCAGGGCTTAGCAATCAGCCCCAGCATTTT.